The rows below give T cell receptor beta chains drawn from one sample of a study of T-cell memory formation after mild COVID-19. TCRdb independently ran MiXCR on the 5' RACE reads; one entry per CDR3 protein. The sample consists of more than 250,000 distinct CDR3 sequences, approximately 19% of them appearing once. Sample: PBMCs or a T cell subset sorted from them (not recorded which). All receptors come from a young man who had mild COVID-19 (a few samples of this study predate the infection). Cell type and time point are not known. CDR3s include the opening cysteine and the closing phenylalanine or tryptophan. A D gene is named only where the DNA matches it firmly. Clone sizes are given selectively: once, few, many, or a class where the clone is expanded.

>NA|TRBD1|TRBV4-1|TRBJ2-7
TGCGCCAGCAGCCAAACCGGGACAGGGACCTACGAGCAGTACTTC
CASSQTGTGTYEQYF
>many|NA|TRBV12-3/TRBV12-4|TRBJ2-7
TGTGCCAGCAGTTTCCCAGGGGGGTACGAGCAGTACTTC
CASSFPGGYEQYF
>NA|NA|TRBV18|TRBJ2-7
TGTGCCAGCTCCCCTATCGCCTACGAGCAGTACTTC
CASSPIAYEQYF
>once|TRBD1|TRBV4-1|TRBJ1-5
TGCGCCAGCAGCCACCCGGGACAGGGCCGCGGTCAGCCCCAGCATTTT
CASSHPGQGRGQPQHF
>few|NA|TRBV6-2/TRBV6-3|TRBJ2-7
TGTGCCAGCACCGCTGCGGGACTGAGCTCCTACGAGCAGTACTTC
CASTAAGLSSYEQYF
>NA|NA|TRBV7-9|TRBJ1-3
TGTGCCAGCAGCTTAGCCGAGGCTGGAAACACCATATATTTT
CASSLAEAGNTIYF
>few|NA|TRBV5-1|TRBJ1-2
TGCGCCAGCAGCCCCGGGGGTGGAGGCTACACCTTC
CASSPGGGGYTF
>NA|NA|TRBV7-2|TRBJ1-2
TGTGCCAGCAGCTTAGACCTGGGGAGGGGAGACTATGGCTACACCTTC
CASSLDLGRGDYGYTF
>few|TRBD2|TRBV7-2|TRBJ2-5
TGTGCCAGCAGCTGGGCGGGGGGGAGACAAGAGACCCAGTACTTC
CASSWAGGRQETQYF
>many|NA|TRBV25-1|TRBJ2-3
TGTGCCAGCAGTGAATACGATACGCAGTATTTT
CASSEYDTQYF
>few|NA|TRBV7-2|TRBJ2-4
TGTGCCAGCAGCTTGGGTAGATTTTCGTACTTC
CASSLGRFSYF
>NA|NA|TRBV29-1|TRBJ2-1
TGCAGCGTCCATCCCATTATGGCAAACGAGCAGTTCTTC
CSVHPIMANEQFF
>NA|NA|TRBV28|TRBJ1-1
TGTGCCAGCAGTACGAGGGAGTGGGGCACTGAAGCTTTCTTT
CASSTREWGTEAFF
>NA|NA|TRBV12-3/TRBV12-4|TRBJ1-2
TGTGCCAGCAGTTTTGGGGACGGAGGATATGGCTACACCTTC
CASSFGDGGYGYTF
>NA|TRBD2|TRBV18|TRBJ2-7
TGTGCCAGCTCACCAAACCTCCTAGCGGGGGCCTACGAGCAGTACTTC
CASSPNLLAGAYEQYF
>few|TRBD1|TRBV7-2|TRBJ1-1
TGTGCCAGCAGCTTAAGGGGCAGGGGGGGTGTAGAGGCTTTCTTT
CASSLRGRGGVEAFF
>few|NA|TRBV7-2|TRBJ1-3
TGTGCCAGCAGCCAAACGACAGTTGGAAACACCATATATTTT
CASSQTTVGNTIYF
>NA|NA|TRBV7-2|TRBJ1-4
TGTGCCAGCAGCTATGGGGACTCGGGTGAAAAACTGTTTTTT
CASSYGDSGEKLFF
>NA|TRBD1|TRBV24-1|TRBJ2-3
TGTGACGGGACAGGGGACCGTGATACGCAGTATTTT
CDGTGDRDTQYF
>few|NA|TRBV7-2|TRBJ2-1
TGTGCCAGCAGCTTGGGGAGGTGGGCTTACAATGAGCAGTTCTTC
CASSLGRWAYNEQFF
>NA|NA|TRBV7-2|TRBJ1-5
TGTGCCAGCAGCTTCTGGGGCGCTCAGCCCCAGCATTTT
CASSFWGAQPQHF
>NA|TRBD1|TRBV6-2/TRBV6-3|TRBJ1-1
TGTGCCAGCAGCGCAGACAGGGCGACTGAAGCTTTCTTT
CASSADRATEAFF
>NA|TRBD1|TRBV25-1|TRBJ2-2
TGTGCCAGCAGTCCTATCTGGGACAGCTACACCGGGGAGCTGTTTTTT
CASSPIWDSYTGELFF
>NA|NA|TRBV6-4|TRBJ2-3
TGTGCCAGCAGTGATCGGGACTTCGGAACGCAGTATTTT
CASSDRDFGTQYF
>few|TRBD1|TRBV6-5|TRBJ2-4
TGTGCCAGCAGTTGGGACAGGTCGCTAGCCAAAAACATTCAGTACTTC
CASSWDRSLAKNIQYF
>NA|NA|TRBV9|TRBJ2-2
TGTGCCAGCAGCGTAGTAGCCACCGGGGAGCTGTTTTTT
CASSVVATGELFF
>once|NA|TRBV4-3|TRBJ2-3
TGCGCCAGCAGCCAAGAGGGGGGGACAGTCGGAGATACGCAGTATTTT
CASSQEGGTVGDTQYF
>NA|NA|TRBV20-1|TRBJ1-1
TGCAGTGCTAGAGAGGGGGGACGGTCTTTTAACACTGAAGCTTTCTTT
CSAREGGRSFNTEAFF
>few|NA|TRBV9|TRBJ2-7
TGTGCCAGCAGCCCTCCGGGGATTATGAACGAGCAGTACTTC
CASSPPGIMNEQYF
>few|NA|TRBV9|TRBJ2-7
TGTGCCAGCAGCGTAGGGGACTTGACCTACGAGCAGTACTTC
CASSVGDLTYEQYF
>few|NA|TRBV6-1|TRBJ2-3
TGTGCCAGCACCTCTCTAGGGCTGGGAGCAGATACGCAGTATTTT
CASTSLGLGADTQYF
>NA|NA|TRBV6-1|TRBJ1-4
TGTGCCAGCCGGGCCTCGGTGGGACATCGCAATGAAAAACTGTTTTTT
CASRASVGHRNEKLFF
>NA|TRBD1|TRBV7-6|TRBJ2-7
TGTGCCAGCAGCAAGGACAGGGGGAGACCCTACGAGCAGTACTTC
CASSKDRGRPYEQYF
>NA|NA|TRBV27|TRBJ2-5
TGTGCCAGCAGTTTCACTTGGCAGGAGACCCAGTACTTC
CASSFTWQETQYF
>NA|NA|TRBV9|TRBJ2-3
TGTGCCAGCAGTGGGCTATCGTGGACAGATACGCAGTATTTT
CASSGLSWTDTQYF
>few|TRBD2|TRBV7-2|TRBJ2-3
TGTGCCAGCAGCCCCATGGGGCTAGCGGGGGCGGATACGCAGTATTTT
CASSPMGLAGADTQYF
>NA|NA|TRBV4-2|TRBJ2-3
TGTGCCAGCAGCCACGCAGACCCGTGGGGTGAGGGAGATACGCAGTATTTT
CASSHADPWGEGDTQYF
>few|TRBD2|TRBV28|TRBJ2-1
TGTGCCAGCAGATTTCGGGGGGGCCTGAACAATGAGCAGTTCTTC
CASRFRGGLNNEQFF
>NA|NA|TRBV18|TRBJ2-2
TGTGCCAGCTCACCACAAGGGGATCACGGGGAGCTGTTTTTT
CASSPQGDHGELFF
>once|TRBD1|TRBV6-6|TRBJ1-6
TGTGCCAGCGATACAGGGGGTAATTCACCCCTCCACTTT
CASDTGGNSPLHF
>few|TRBD2|TRBV7-9|TRBJ2-5
TGTGCCAGCGAGATCTCGGCGGGAGAGGAAACTTCCCAAGAGACCCAGTACTTC
CASEISAGEETSQETQYF
>NA|NA|TRBV7-2|TRBJ2-1
TGTGCCAGCAGAACTCAGGGGGGCAATGAGCAGTTCTTC
CASRTQGGNEQFF
>few|TRBD1|TRBV20-1|TRBJ2-3
TGCAGTGCTTGGACGGGACAGACCGGCGGTCTCGCCGTGTTGAGCACAGATACGCAGTATTTT
CSAWTGQTGGLAVLSTDTQYF
>NA|NA|TRBV11-3|TRBJ2-4
NA
CASSIEGVHIQYFGDTHIQYF
>few|NA|TRBV12-3/TRBV12-4|TRBJ2-3
TGTGCCAGCGCCGTGGACGGATTCTTCACAGATACGCAGTATTTT
CASAVDGFFTDTQYF
>few|NA|TRBV18|TRBJ1-5
TGTGCCAGCTCCGACATTAGCAATCAGCCCCAGCATTTT
CASSDISNQPQHF
>NA|NA|TRBV11-2|TRBJ1-2
TGTGCCAGCAGCTCTAGGGGGTCCGGTGGCTACACCTTC
CASSSRGSGGYTF
>NA|NA|TRBV18|TRBJ2-6
TGTGCCAGCTTAGTTCGCTCTGGGGCCAACGTCCTGACTTTC
CASLVRSGANVLTF
>NA|NA|TRBV20-1|TRBJ2-1
TGCAGTGCTATCAAGGGGGGCGATGAGCAGTTCTTC
CSAIKGGDEQFF
>few|TRBD1|TRBV4-1|TRBJ1-1
TGCGCCAGCAGTGACGGACAGGGTGAGCTTGGGAACACTGAAGCTTTCTTT
CASSDGQGELGNTEAFF
>NA|NA|TRBV4-1|TRBJ1-1
TGCGCCAGCATGGGCCCGGGGCCTGAAGCTTTCTTT
CASMGPGPEAFF
>NA|NA|TRBV29-1|TRBJ2-3
TGCAGCGCCGACGGAGATACGCAGTATTTT
CSADGDTQYF
>many|TRBD2|TRBV14|TRBJ2-5
TGTGCCAGCAGCCAAGAACTGGCGGGGGTGGAGACCCAGTACTTC
CASSQELAGVETQYF
>few|TRBD2|TRBV20-1|TRBJ2-3
TGCAGCAGGATCCGCGGGGGACTTTCTGATACGCAGTATTTT
CSRIRGGLSDTQYF